This T cell receptor beta chain derives from a study of T-cell memory formation after mild COVID-19. Study-wide background: In these data, TCR clusters were largely donor specific. Study-wide points: Within pre-infection memory, some responding clones were found, suggesting cross-reactive memory joined. Contracting clones from day 15 to 85 had balanced CD4/CD8; later expanders favoured CD4+.

TCRdb re-called the 5' RACE reads with MiXCR, one entry per CDR3 protein. The sample contains 210,000 or so distinct CDR3 sequences, 15% to 20% of which appear only once. The ends were cut back, 1 base at V and 5 bases at J, with 15 bases in the middle. The CDR3 totals 16 residues. From germline, CDR1 is MGHRA and CDR2 YSYEKL. To note about this clonotype: The target antigen is unknown.

The chain is built from TRBV4-1 and TRBJ2-1, with a tentative D call TRBD1 (6 bases). The specimen sequenced was PBMCs or a T cell subset sorted from them (not recorded which). This receptor was taken from an adult woman who had mild COVID-19 (a few samples of this study predate the infection). Cell type and time point are not known. The CDR3 here is CASSQGGARGHNEQFF. The DNA for the CDR3 is TGCGCCAGCAGCCAAGGCGGCGCCAGGGGACACAATGAGCAGTTCTTC.